The present T cell receptor (beta chain) was sequenced within a study of T cells in Graves' hyperthyroidism and ophthalmopathy. V was cut by 8 bases and J by 6 bases, with 17 bases left in between. This CDR3 is built from 15 residues. The germline V gene has CDR1 MNHNS and CDR2 SASEGT. TCR beta CDR3 regions were amplified from RNA transcripts. First-round RT-PCR with HTBI primers amplified the TCR CDR3 region. TCRdb ran MiXCR on the multiplex PCR reads and lists one entry per CDR3 protein. The sample shows 250,000 to 300,000 distinct CDR3 sequences, about a sixth of them seen only once. Sequenced sample: blood. The chain carries TRBV6-1 and TRBJ1-6; D is unresolved. The TCR sequence derives from a woman aged 60-75 years with Graves' ophthalmopathy. This chain's CDR3 is CASREEQFPNSPLHF. For the CDR3, the DNA is TGTGCCAGCCGCGAAGAGCAGTTTCCTAATTCACCCCTCCACTTT.